The TCR beta chain described here comes from a study of blood T cells in healthy people across ages. Study outcomes and limitations: Older age coincided with a roughly linear decline in TCR beta diversity per million T cells.

A second PCR of about 6 to 12 cycles used a sample-barcoded 5' primer and a J-beta primer mix. A single record per CDR3 protein comes from TCRdb applying MiXCR to the 5' RACE reads. Of 550,000 to 600,000 distinct CDR3 sequences listed, about 26% are singletons. Each donor gave roughly 10 milliliters of peripheral blood. Each sample had at least 6.5 million PBMCs isolated. Total RNA extracted from each sample amounted to at least 6 micrograms. Concerning this clonotype: What it recognizes is unknown.

In germline, CDR1 is SGHTA, CDR2 FQGNSA. This CDR3 contains 15 residues. Trimming pared 2 bases from V and 1 base from J, leaving 9 bases between. The chain combines TRBV7-2 with TRBJ1-5; D possibly corresponds to TRBD1 (5 bases). The sample consisted of blood. This clonotype was obtained from a woman in her 70s in good health. The CDR3 nucleotides read TGTGCCAGCAGCTTATCGTCAGGGAGCAATCAGCCCCAGCATTTT. As protein: CASSLSSGSNQPQHF.